This T cell receptor (beta chain) was recovered during a study of T cell responses to AZD1222 COVID-19 vaccine. General observations from the study: A rise in Spike-specific TCR breadth and depth followed two AZD1222 doses. Only 6 or 7 individuals given AZD1222 were seropositive at baseline.

V was cut by 0 bases and J by 5 bases, with 13 bases left in between. The CDR3 runs 15 residues. CDR1 and CDR2 (germline): GTSNPN, SVGIG (reference sequence). Clones were read by immunoSEQ multiplex PCR, and TCRdb kept only the in-frame ones, dropping some. The sample lists 150,000 to 200,000 clones, roughly nine tenths occurring once. A note on this clone: Its antigen is unknown.

The chain employs TRBV30 and TRBJ2-2, with D perhaps matching TRBD1 or TRBD2 (6 bases each). The material sequenced was peripheral blood, taken on day 0 of AZD1222 vaccination. The origin of this receptor is an adult in good health. CDR3 nucleotide sequence: TGTGCCTGGAGTGTATCGGGGGCAAGAACCGGGGAGCTGTTTTTT. Protein: CAWSVSGARTGELFF.